The present T cell receptor beta chain was sequenced within a study of shared clonotypes between healthy human individuals. Profiling relied on immunoSEQ multiplex PCR, and the TCRdb table lists in-frame clones only, not all of them. There are about 2.1 million clones in the sample; 93% occur only once, and more than 1.5% lies in the top ten. As for this clone: Other DNA variants within this sample encode the same CDR3.

Naive CD8 cells lacked CD45RO and underwent positive selection for CCR7, leaving out terminally differentiated effector memory CD45RA+ cells. The study enrolled healthy HIV-negative adults without recent acute infections or vaccinations as donors. The CDR3 covers 13 residues. V trimming: 5 bases; J trimming: 4 bases; junction bases outside the gene matches: 4. Germline V lookup: CDR1 SEHNR, CDR2 FQNEAQ (reference sequence). V and J are TRBV7-9 and TRBJ2-5; 7 nucleotides align to TRBD2. The sequencing input was naive CD8+ T cells from PBMCs. The receptor comes from a man aged 18 to 30 in good health. Some clones in this sample may be carry-over from other donors' samples. The DNA of the CDR3 is TGTGCCAGCAGCACGCCGGGGGGAGAGACCCAGTACTTC. Protein: CASSTPGGETQYF.